The present entry profiles one T cell receptor (beta chain) with its context. Its target is not known. The table came from immunoSEQ multiplex PCR; TCRdb's copy has only in-frame clones and leaves some out. The sample records around 78,000 clones, roughly 88% being singletons. This CDR3 has 15 amino acids. CDR1 is LNHNV, CDR2 YYDKDF, per germline (reference sequence). With V trimmed by 5 bases and J by 5 bases, 8 bases remained unmatched. The record originates from a study of T cell responses to AZD1222 COVID-19 vaccine. Study-wide results and caveats: Researchers report vaccine-associated CD4 TCRs spanning spike, with dominance at 160-218 and 743-854. Increased Spike-specific TCR breadth and depth were observed after two AZD1222 doses.

This TCR was recovered from an adult who received the AZD1222 COVID-19 vaccine. The chain links TRBV15 to TRBJ1-1; 10 positions match TRBD1. The specimen comprised peripheral blood, sampled 28 days after the second AZD1222 dose. CDR3 amino acids: CATSSRTGGYTEAFF. CDR3 bases: TGTGCCACCAGCTCCCGGACAGGGGGATATACTGAAGCTTTCTTT. Full variable domain (missing parts from reference TRBV15 and TRBJ1-1): DAMVIQNPRYQVTQFGKPVTLSCSQTLNHNVMYWYQQKSSQAPKLLFHYYDKDFNNEADTPDNFQSRRPNTSFCFLDIRSPGLGDTAMYLCATSSRTGGYTEAFFGQGTRLTVV.